The 4 T cell receptor beta chains below were found in one sample sequenced in a study of T cells in localized non-small cell lung cancer (TCRdb year 2020). Library generation was performed with the immunoSEQ multiplex PCR assay. Sourced from immuneACCESS, this table was stored by TCRdb with only in-frame sequences that have V and J called. A share of the clones is absent; for the studies checked, an unresolved V gene accounts for under half, and the remainder has no known explanation. The sample data list around 33,000 clones, and roughly nine tenths of these were observed just once. Less than 8.5% of the sample rests with the top ten. Sequencing was performed on peripheral blood, taken before any cancer treatment. The receptors shown here come from a woman aged 40-69 years with stage I lung adenocarcinoma.

The rearrangement uses TRBV28 and TRBJ1-2; D is unclear. V dropped 6 bases and J dropped 4 bases, with 12 bases sitting between them. The V gene's germline CDR1 is MDHEN and CDR2 SYDVKM. This CDR3 spans 13 amino acids. The CDR3 is CASSLDGSYGYTF. The CDR3 DNA sequence: TGTGCCAGCAGCCTAGACGGATCCTATGGCTACACCTTC.

The chain is built from TRBV11-1 and TRBJ2-2, with D possibly being TRBD1 or TRBD2 (5 bases each). CDR3 length equals 17 residues. The ends were cut back, 0 bases at V and 6 bases at J, with 17 bases in the middle. The germline V gene encodes CDR1 SGHAT and CDR2 FQDESV (reference sequence). The chain's CDR3 is CASSLALGDAGSGELFF. CDR3 in DNA: TGTGCCAGCAGCTTAGCGCTCGGGGACGCAGGGTCCGGGGAGCTGTTTTTT.

The gene calls are TRBV9 and TRBJ2-3; D possibly uses TRBD1 or TRBD2 (5 bases each). Germline loops: CDR1 SGDLS, CDR2 YYNGEE. Deletions cut 4 bases from V and 10 bases from J, with 13 bases between. The CDR3 has 12 amino acids. Written as DNA, the CDR3 is TGTGCCAGCAGCCCCGCCCCGGGACCGCAGTATTTT. It yields the protein CASSPAPGPQYF.

The chain links TRBV10-3 to TRBJ2-5; 7 nucleotides line up with TRBD2. V shed 0 bases and J 7 bases; nucleotides not matched to a gene: 5. In germline, CDR1 is ENHRY, CDR2 SYGVKD. The length of the CDR3 is 14 residues. This CDR3 is CAISESGGRTTQYF. In nucleotides, the CDR3 is TGTGCCATCAGTGAGTCGGGAGGGCGAACGACCCAGTACTTC.